This TCR beta chain was profiled in a study of cytomegalovirus exposure and HLA in healthy donors. V lost 5 bases to trimming and J lost 0 bases; unmatched junction nucleotides: 10. Germline CDR1 and CDR2: SGHTA and FQGTGA. CDR3 length: 17 residues. Both 60 Vbeta primers and 13 Jbeta primers went into the PCR. Profiled with immunoSEQ multiplex PCR; TCRdb holds only in-frame clones, not every one. In the table there are roughly 150,000 clones, about 75% of which are singletons. This clonotype originated in a man in his sixties in good health and CMV-seronegative. Material: PBMCs. The rearrangement links TRBV7-3 to TRBJ2-5, with 9 bases aligning to TRBD1. For the CDR3, the DNA is TGTGCCAGCAGCCCCCTGGGGGGACAGGGAAACCAAGAGACCCAGTACTTC. Protein sequence: CASSPLGGQGNQETQYF.